A selection of T cell receptor beta chains follows, all from one sample in a study of blood T cell repertoires in COVID-19. Method: immunoSEQ multiplex PCR; TCRdb's copy keeps in-frame clones and lacks some. The sample shows about 200,000 clones, roughly 88% of them seen only once. The material sequenced was peripheral blood. These TCRs come from a human donor in a cohort sampled during active COVID-19. Each CDR3 is given with its conserved first and last residue. Fields, in order: clone size, V gene, D gene, J gene, CDR3 protein, CDR3 DNA. A D gene is named only where the DNA matches it firmly. Some rows have no size entry. The others give once, few or many, or a class for an expanded clone.

>-|TRBV11-2|TRBD2|TRBJ2-1
CASSLEWPGTSGRYYNEQFF
TGTGCCAGCAGCTTAGAATGGCCGGGGACTAGCGGGAGATATTACAATGAGCAGTTCTTC
>-|TRBV9|-|TRBJ2-1
CASSVDPAGLIYNEQFF
TGTGCCAGCAGCGTAGACCCCGCAGGACTAATCTACAATGAGCAGTTCTTC
>-|TRBV5-6|-|TRBJ2-7
CASSPGPRYEQYF
TGTGCCAGCAGCCCCGGTCCGCGTTACGAGCAGTACTTC
>-|TRBV10-3|TRBD1|TRBJ1-4
CATRGTGALGPTNEKLFF
TGTGCCACACGAGGAACAGGGGCGTTAGGGCCAACTAATGAAAAACTGTTTTTT
>-|TRBV18|TRBD1|TRBJ2-7
CASSRQGSYEQYF
TGTGCCAGCTCCCGACAGGGCTCCTACGAGCAGTACTTC
>-|TRBV5-1|TRBD1|TRBJ2-3
CASSLDRVEDTQYF
TGCGCCAGCAGCCTGGACAGGGTTGAAGATACGCAGTATTTT
>-|TRBV6-6|TRBD2|TRBJ2-7
CASSYPASGSYEQYF
TGTGCCAGCAGCTACCCGGCTAGCGGGAGTTACGAGCAGTACTTC
>few|TRBV28|TRBD1|TRBJ1-5
CASSLLVQGVQPQHF
TGTGCCAGCAGTTTGTTAGTACAGGGGGTACAGCCCCAGCATTTT
>-|TRBV7-9|-|TRBJ2-7
CASSRQYEQYF
TGTGCCAGCAGCCGACAGTACGAGCAGTACTTC
>-|TRBV27|TRBD2|TRBJ2-1
CASSFLVAGVSYNEQFF
TGTGCCAGCAGTTTTTTGGTAGCGGGAGTATCCTACAATGAGCAGTTCTTC
>-|TRBV28|-|TRBJ2-3
CASSFADTQYF
TGTGCCAGCAGTTTCGCAGATACGCAGTATTTT
>few|TRBV5-5|-|TRBJ2-7
CASSLITGGSSYEQYF
TGTGCCAGCAGCTTGATCACCGGGGGAAGCTCCTACGAGCAGTACTTC
>-|TRBV5-1|-|TRBJ2-1
CASSLGPGGSHEQFF
TGCGCCAGCAGCTTGGGCCCAGGGGGGTCCCATGAGCAGTTCTTC
>-|TRBV10-2|TRBD1|TRBJ2-3
CASGDRGTDTQYF
TGCGCCAGCGGGGACAGAGGCACAGATACGCAGTATTTT
>-|TRBV21-1|-|TRBJ2-5
CASRGHTKAAETQYF
TGTGCCAGCAGGGGGCATACAAAGGCCGCGGAGACCCAGTACTTC
>-|TRBV7-9|TRBD1|TRBJ2-2
CASSQGTDYTGELFF
TGTGCCAGCAGCCAAGGGACAGATTACACCGGGGAGCTGTTTTTT
>-|TRBV7-2|-|TRBJ2-3
CASQGWEADTQYF
TGTGCCAGCCAGGGATGGGAGGCAGATACGCAGTATTTT
>-|TRBV24-1|TRBD1|TRBJ1-2
CATSDLVQGKTYGYTF
TGTGCCACCAGTGATTTGGTACAGGGGAAAACCTATGGCTACACCTTC
>few|TRBV27|-|TRBJ2-4
CASSLSSGSKNIQYF
TGTGCCAGCAGTTTATCGTCGGGTAGCAAAAACATTCAGTACTTC
>-|TRBV5-1|-|TRBJ2-1
CASSLGLASNNEQFF
TGCGCCAGCAGCTTGGGCCTAGCCTCCAACAATGAGCAGTTCTTC
>few|TRBV7-2|-|TRBJ2-7
CASSFSRGHEQYF
TGTGCCAGCAGCTTCTCCAGGGGCCACGAGCAGTACTTC
>-|TRBV28|TRBD2|TRBJ2-7
CASSLALAGGSYEQYF
TGTGCCAGCAGTTTAGCCCTAGCGGGAGGATCCTACGAGCAGTACTTC
>-|TRBV6-1|TRBD2|TRBJ2-2
CASSERLAGATGELFF
TGTGCCAGCAGTGAGAGACTAGCGGGAGCCACCGGGGAGCTGTTTTTT
>-|TRBV7-6|TRBD1|TRBJ1-1
CASKQGPYGDTEAFF
TGTGCCAGCAAACAGGGGCCGTACGGGGACACTGAAGCTTTCTTT
>-|TRBV5-1|TRBD1|TRBJ2-7
CASSLGGTAYEQYF
TGCGCCAGCAGCTTGGGAGGGACAGCCTACGAGCAGTACTTC
>-|TRBV6-4|-|TRBJ2-2
CASSDSGGTGELFF
TGTGCCAGCAGTGACTCAGGCGGCACCGGGGAGCTGTTTTTT
>-|TRBV5-1|TRBD2|TRBJ2-3
CASSLLTSGRSTDTQYF
TGCGCCAGCAGCCTCTTGACTAGCGGGAGGAGCACAGATACGCAGTATTTT
>-|TRBV27|TRBD1|TRBJ1-5
CASSSYRGLGQPQHF
TGTGCCAGCAGTTCCTACAGGGGGCTTGGGCAGCCCCAGCATTTT